This T cell receptor beta chain is from a study of CD8+CD57+ T cells in acquired aplastic anemia. Across the whole study: Quantities of DNA derived from sorted CD4+ and CD8+ cells averaged approximately 3.3 ug.

For sequencing, patients were chosen who had shown expansion of CD8+CD57+ cells by flow cytometry. As a group, the patients uniformly had severe acquired aplastic anemia. Worth noting for this clonotype: The antigen is unknown.

Study-level results: CD8+ Simpson's diversity in patients was not significantly different from that in controls. Patients and controls shared roughly 31 CD8+ CDR3 sequences, highly expressed in patients.

The use of genomic DNA as template underpinned the TCR beta VDJ and CDR3 profiling. TCRdb called the reads again in MiXCR, with one record for every CDR3 protein. The data show 110,000 or so distinct CDR3 sequences, about 60% seen once. This TCR came from a human donor with aplastic anemia. Input material: sorted CD4+, CD8+, or CD8+CD57+ T cells (not recorded which) from PBMCs.

CDR3 residues: CASSFRTGMGSPLHF. CDR3 DNA sequence: TGTGCCAGTAGTTTCCGGACAGGGATGGGATCACCCCTCCACTTT. The chain couples TRBV19 to TRBJ1-6; 8 nucleotides line up with TRBD1. Germline assignment: CDR1 LNHDA and CDR2 SQIVND (reference sequence). This CDR3 contains 15 residues. Trimming removed 5 bases from V and 10 bases from J; junction bases left unmatched: 10.